The 27 T cell receptor beta chains given below trace back to one sample, sequenced in a study of T cells in Graves' hyperthyroidism and ophthalmopathy. Regions amplified from RNA transcripts were the TCR beta CDR3 regions. With the HTBI primer set, the TCR CDR3 went through a first round of RT-PCR. TCRdb ran MiXCR on the multiplex PCR reads and lists one entry per CDR3 protein. The sample lists hundreds of thousands of distinct CDR3 sequences, approximately 25% seen once, with 10% to 12% in the top ten. Sequenced sample: blood. These receptors all stem from a woman under 40 with Graves' ophthalmopathy.

The chain recombines TRBV19 with TRBJ2-2; TRBD2 agrees at 11 bases. CDR1 and CDR2 from the germline V gene are LNHDA and SQIVND (reference sequence). V lost 7 bases to trimming and J lost 5 bases; unmatched junction nucleotides: 6. This CDR3 is built from 15 residues. The CDR3 DNA sequence: TGTGCCAGTATCCAGGGACTAGCGGTTACCGGGGAGCTGTTTTTT. The encoded protein is CASIQGLAVTGELFF.

The table lists this clonotype with many counts. The chain employs TRBV19 and TRBJ1-5, with a tentative D call TRBD1 (6 bases). The V end was cut by 7 bases, the J end by 0 bases, with 13 bases between. Germline CDR1 is LNHDA and CDR2 is SQIVND (reference sequence). This CDR3 spans 15 amino acids. As DNA, the CDR3 is TGTGCCAGTAATAAAGGGACACCTAGCAATCAGCCCCAGCATTTT. Amino acids: CASNKGTPSNQPQHF.

The J gene is TRBJ2-5, the V gene TRBV12-3 or TRBV12-4; 9 positions match TRBD2. The CDR3 runs 15 residues. The junction had 7 bases not matched to a gene; V was cut back by 5 bases and J by 3 bases. CDR3 DNA sequence: TGTGCCAGCAGTAGGCAAGCGGGGGGAAAAGAGACCCAGTACTTC. This gives the protein CASSRQAGGKETQYF.

The sample holds many counts of this clonotype. The chain couples TRBV11-1 to TRBJ2-7; a weak D match, TRBD1 (5 bases). With 3 bases removed from V and 3 bases from J, the gap between germline ends came to 18 bases. Germline V gives CDR1 SGHAT, CDR2 FQDESV (reference sequence). The CDR3 loop spans 16 amino acids. The CDR3 spells CASSLKVTEPYYEQYF. DNA of the CDR3: TGTGCCAGCAGCTTGAAAGTGACAGAGCCTTACTACGAGCAGTACTTC.

The chain is built from TRBV5-3 and TRBJ2-7; 11 nucleotides align to TRBD1. TRBV5-3 is an ORF, with its function uncertain. V lost 9 bases to trimming and J lost 2 bases; unmatched junction nucleotides: 7. The CDR3 is 14 amino acids. CDR3: CATGTGGDPYEQYF. CDR3 nucleotides: TGTGCCACCGGGACAGGGGGAGACCCCTACGAGCAGTACTTC.

This clonotype has only a few counts. The V and J genes are TRBV7-9 and TRBJ2-4, with 8 bases identical to TRBD1. The junction had 5 bases not matched to a gene; V was cut back by 4 bases and J by 6 bases. Germline values: CDR1 SEHNR, CDR2 FQNEAQ (reference sequence). This CDR3 has 14 residues. The CDR3 DNA reads TGTGCCAGCAGCTCTGGACAGGGAGTAAACATTCAGTACTTC. Translation gives CASSSGQGVNIQYF.

This clonotype was detected ten times or more. The rearrangement joins TRBV5-1 to TRBJ2-7; D call uncertain. CDR3 length: 13 amino acids. The germline gives CDR1 SGHRS, CDR2 YFSETQ. Trimming shortened V by 4 bases and J by 2 bases, and 10 bases separated the two germline ends. The CDR3 loop reads CASSTSSPYEQYF. CDR3 sequence (DNA): TGCGCCAGCAGCACAAGCTCCCCCTACGAGCAGTACTTC.

This clonotype was seen many times. The chain joins TRBV20-1 to TRBJ1-5; 7 bases agree with TRBD1. Unmatched junction bases numbered 7, after V lost 4 bases and J lost 7 bases. The germline V gene encodes CDR1 DFQATT and CDR2 SNEGSKA (reference sequence). The CDR3 covers 13 residues. CDR3 DNA sequence: TGCAGTGCTACAACAGGGGTGTTACAGCCCCAGCATTTT. It codes for CSATTGVLQPQHF.

The chain employs TRBV20-1 and TRBJ1-5; D might be TRBD1 (6 bases). The V gene's germline CDR1 is DFQATT and CDR2 SNEGSKA (reference sequence). V lost 1 base and J lost 5, with 15 bases in between. CDR3 length equals 15 residues. In nucleotides, the CDR3 is TGCAGTGCTAGAGTCCCAGCGGGGGGCGATCAGCCCCAGCATTTT. Translating it yields CSARVPAGGDQPQHF.

This clonotype was found many times. V is TRBV28 and J is TRBJ2-5; 12 nucleotides align to TRBD1. Germline V CDR1 and CDR2: MDHEN, SYDVKM. The CDR3 contains 15 residues. Unmatched junction bases numbered 7, after V lost 6 bases and J lost 5 bases. CDR3 in DNA: TGTGCCAGCAGCCGGGGACAGGGGGCGGTGGAGACCCAGTACTTC. Translation gives CASSRGQGAVETQYF. Complete variable domain (other parts from reference TRBV28 and TRBJ2-5): DVKVTQSSRYLVKRTGEKVFLECVQDMDHENMFWYRQDPGLGLRLIYFSYDVKMKEKGDIPEGYSVSREKKERFSLILESASTNQTSMYLCASSRGQGAVETQYFGPGTRLLVL.

This clonotype has at least ten counts. The CDR3 sequence is CASSQNYQPQHF. CDR3 nucleotide sequence: TGTGCCAGCAGCCAAAATTATCAGCCCCAGCATTTT. This chain connects TRBV16 to TRBJ1-5; unclear D gene. CDR3 length equals 12 residues. Germline-derived CDR1 and CDR2 are KGHSY and FQNENV. V lost 2 bases to trimming and J lost 5 bases, with 4 bases between them.

The CDR3 sequence is CASNSLGDTGELFF. The CDR3 coding sequence is TGTGCCAGCAACTCGCTAGGGGACACCGGGGAGCTGTTTTTT. The chain uses TRBV2 and TRBJ2-2, with a weak D call TRBD1 (5 bases). V was clipped by 7 bases and J by 3 bases, with 12 bases between them. Germline CDR1 SNHLY, CDR2 FYNNEI. The CDR3 contains 14 residues.

This clonotype was counted many times. V usage is TRBV6-5 and J usage is TRBJ2-2; no clear D. Germline V gene sequence: CDR1 MNHEY, CDR2 SVGAGI. The CDR3 spans 14 residues. The V gene lost 10 bases and the J gene lost 0 bases, with 12 bases spanning the gap. DNA for the CDR3: TGTGCCACCCCTCGGGCGGCGAACACCGGGGAGCTGTTTTTT. This gives the protein CATPRAANTGELFF.

This clonotype was recorded many times. V gene TRBV29-1 combines with J gene TRBJ2-7; D not certain. Germline V gives CDR1 SQVTM, CDR2 ANQGSEA. The CDR3 totals 12 residues. V shed 4 bases and J shed 1 base, with 8 bases lying between them. Here the CDR3 reads CSVVDPSYEQYF. The CDR3 region has the DNA TGCAGCGTTGTTGATCCATCCTACGAGCAGTACTTC.

The rearrangement links TRBV6-1 to TRBJ1-2; D not certain. The CDR3 sequence is 14 residues long. V was clipped by 7 bases and J by 0 bases, with 12 bases between them. Germline values: CDR1 MNHNS, CDR2 SASEGT. Here the CDR3 DNA reads TGTGCCAGCAAGATGGACTTAGCTAACTATGGCTACACCTTC. Translating it yields CASKMDLANYGYTF.

A word on this clonotype: A read error may be the cause here, since a much bigger clone is one base away. The chain combines TRBV3-1 with TRBJ1-2; D is unresolved. The CDR3 covers 13 residues. Trimming removed 0 bases at V and 8 bases at J, with 10 bases between. Germline values: CDR1 LGHDT, CDR2 YNNKEL (reference sequence). CDR3 sequence: CASSQDRWTGYTF. The CDR3 nucleotides read TGTGCCAGCAGCCAAGATAGGTGGACGGGCTACACCTTC. Full variable domain (rest looked up from reference TRBV3-1 and TRBJ1-2): DTAVSQTPKYLVTQMGNDKSIKCEQNLGHDTMYWYKQDSKKFLKIMFSYNNKELIINETVPNRFSPKSPDKAHLNLHINSLELGDSAVYFCASSQDRWTGYTFGSGTRLTVV.

This clonotype has ten or more counts. The CDR3: CASSPRDSQKYQETQYF. The CDR3 region has the DNA TGTGCCAGCAGCCCTCGGGACTCCCAGAAGTACCAAGAGACCCAGTACTTC. The genes are TRBV9 and TRBJ2-5, with D maybe TRBD2 (6 bases). This CDR3 comprises 17 residues. V shed 4 bases and J shed 0 bases, with 19 bases lying between them. In germline, CDR1 is SGDLS, CDR2 YYNGEE.

This clonotype was counted once. This rearrangement joins TRBV7-2 to TRBJ2-5, with 8 bases that match TRBD1. CDR1 and CDR2 (germline): SGHTA, FQGNSA. V lost 4 bases to trimming and J lost 3 bases; unmatched junction nucleotides: 10. The CDR3 runs to 16 residues. This chain's CDR3 is CASSSPEGTGKETQYF. In nucleotides, the CDR3 is TGTGCCAGCAGCTCCCCCGAGGGGACAGGAAAAGAGACCCAGTACTTC.

This clonotype was observed a handful of times. The chain carries TRBV7-2 and TRBJ1-1; no clear D. V shed 1 base and J shed 4 bases, with 10 bases lying between them. The CDR3 consists of 14 residues. CDR1 is SGHTA and CDR2 is FQGNSA in the germline V gene. The CDR3: CASSLEGLGTEAFF. CDR3 DNA sequence: TGTGCCAGCAGCTTAGAGGGCTTGGGCACTGAAGCTTTCTTT.

The chain uses TRBV3-1 and TRBJ1-1; the match to TRBD1 covers 7 bases. Looked up from germline, CDR1 is LGHDT and CDR2 is YNNKEL (reference sequence). The CDR3 contains 13 residues. V was pared by 4 bases and J by 6 bases, with 5 bases of the junction left unmatched. CDR3 sequence: CASSRGTVPEAFF. CDR3 nucleotide sequence: TGTGCCAGCAGCCGTGGGACAGTCCCTGAAGCTTTCTTT.

This clonotype was found many times. In DNA, the CDR3 is TGCAGTGTCCCGGCGAGTGGACAGGGAGTTGAGGGCTACACCTTC. This encodes CSVPASGQGVEGYTF. The chain uses TRBV20-1 and TRBJ1-2, with 8 positions matching TRBD1. Germline CDR1 reads DFQATT; CDR2 reads SNEGSKA (reference sequence). Unmatched junction bases numbered 18, after V lost 7 bases and J lost 8 bases. This CDR3 comprises 15 residues.

There are many counts of this clonotype. This chain joins TRBV19 and TRBJ1-2, with D perhaps matching TRBD1 (5 bases). The CDR3 has 13 amino acids. Germline CDR1 LNHDA, CDR2 SQIVND (reference sequence). Trimming stripped 5 bases from V and 3 bases from J, with 10 bases between. CDR3 coding DNA: TGTGCCAGTAGTGTACAGGATCACTATGGCTACACCTTC. This encodes CASSVQDHYGYTF.

This clonotype has at least ten counts. V gene TRBV11-2 combines with J gene TRBJ2-2; D is uncertain. From germline, CDR1 is SGHAT and CDR2 FQNNGV. This CDR3 contains 11 residues. Trimming left V 7 bases short and J 5 bases short, with 5 bases between. DNA for the CDR3: TGTGCCAGCATCGCAACCGGGGAGCTGTTTTTT. It translates to CASIATGELFF.

As DNA, the CDR3 is TGTGCCAGCCGCCTGAATAGGGGGGGCCAGCCCCAGCATTTT. Amino acids: CASRLNRGGQPQHF. The chain joins TRBV6-1 to TRBJ1-5, with a possible D match to TRBD1 (6 bases). V lost 8 bases and J 7 bases, leaving 18 bases between the germline ends. In germline, CDR1 is MNHNS, CDR2 SASEGT. This CDR3 contains 14 residues.

This clonotype was recorded at least ten times. The V gene is TRBV20-1, the J gene TRBJ2-5; 7 bases are shared with TRBD1. The CDR3 runs 14 residues. J gave up 1 base and V 4 bases, and 6 bases lay outside the gene matches. From germline, CDR1 is DFQATT and CDR2 SNEGSKA (reference sequence). CDR3 protein: CSANGGQRQETQYF. CDR3 nucleotide sequence: TGCAGTGCTAATGGGGGACAGCGCCAAGAGACCCAGTACTTC.

The chain joins TRBV15 to TRBJ1-2; D is possibly TRBD1 (5 bases). This CDR3 spans 13 amino acids. Trimming stripped 1 base from V and 7 bases from J, with 10 bases between. CDR1 LNHNV and CDR2 YYDKDF come from the germline V gene (reference sequence). CDR3 region: CATSRAGRSGYTF. CDR3 bases: TGTGCCACCAGCAGAGCGGGACGATCTGGCTACACCTTC.

This clonotype was detected ten times or more. The gene calls are TRBV4-1 and TRBJ2-5; weak D call: TRBD2 (7 bases). The germline CDR1 and CDR2 sequences are MGHRA and YSYEKL. Trimming pared 7 bases from V and 5 bases from J, leaving 17 bases between. There are 14 residues in the CDR3. CDR3: CASNKVGGAETQYF. DNA of the CDR3: TGCGCCAGCAACAAAGTGGGGGGGGCGGAGACCCAGTACTTC.